This T cell receptor (beta chain) originates from a study of blood T cell repertoires in COVID-19. Overall study context: Samples of COVID-19 (acute and convalescent) were obtained from the United States, Italy and Spain.

CDR3 length: 13 residues. Germline loops: CDR1 SGHRS, CDR2 YFSETQ. Trimming removed 4 bases at V and 3 bases at J, with 11 bases between. Participant age was roughly 18 to 95 years, and participants resided in roughly 25 US areas. Participants had their cohort set by participant-reported clinical history. Repertoires were generated with immunoSEQ multiplex PCR, while TCRdb's copy carries only in-frame clones and drops some. The sample includes about 320,000 clones, roughly 90% of them seen just once. This TCR was sampled from a woman aged 30 to 39 who had been exposed to COVID-19. Sequenced sample: PBMCs or T cells enriched from blood (not recorded which). The gene calls are TRBV5-1 and TRBJ2-7, with D perhaps TRBD2 (6 bases). CDR3 sequence: CASSAGPSYEQYF. In DNA, the CDR3 is TGCGCCAGCAGCGCGGGACCGAGCTACGAGCAGTACTTC.